This T cell receptor beta chain derives from a study of response to subunit inactivated influenza vaccine (dated by TCRdb to the late 2010s). About the study as a whole: Deep quantitative T cell receptor repertoire profiling was used in the study to track responses to a trivalent subunit inactivated influenza vaccine. Paper-wide results and their limitations: The authors suggested that each seasonal influenza vaccination may recruit only a limited number of new T cells.

A note on this clonotype: Its antigen remains undetermined. Base quality data are lacking; no much larger clone is found one base away.

Preparation of the library involved RT-PCR. The listed sequencing device is Illumina HiSeq 2500. TCRdb trimmed the raw reads at Q25, called clones with MiXCR and kept productive beta chains. Rows with a matching CDR3 protein are joined into one entry that keeps the most common DNA and genes. The sample records a few hundred thousand distinct CDR3 sequences, roughly 10% of which are singletons. About 11% of the sample rests with the top ten. A further study also used this sample, focusing on T cells expressing NK-cell markers. The second investigation adds: 5'RACE template switching, by which a universal primer site and unique molecular identifiers were added, was used to make TCR beta cDNA libraries. Three sorted T-cell subsets (CD3+CD56+NKG2C+, CD3+CD56+NKG2C- and CD3+CD56-NKG2C+) from roughly eight donors had their TCR beta-chain repertoires profiled. Among the eight sequenced donors, seven were HCMV-seropositive and one was HCMV-seronegative. In several experiments an anti-gammadeltaTCR antibody was added to restrict sorting to alphabetaTCR-expressing T cells. In 6 or 7 donors, the dominant CD3+CD56+NKG2C+ clonotypes ranked among the top 10 CD8+ clonotypes, making up about 1.0-7.0% of CD8+ T cells. Those dominant clonotypes were again the most abundant among CD3+CD56-NKG2C+ cells in a handful of donors, at roughly 25-60.1%. It remained unclear whether the expanded NKG2C-expressing T cell clones were specific for HCMV antigens. Randomly selected healthy volunteers, three men and five women, were used as the eight sequenced donors. To determine HCMV serostatus, a commercial ELISA kit was used to detect HCMV-specific IgG in serum. Ficoll density gradient centrifugation was used to isolate peripheral blood mononuclear cells from blood. For five or six donors, unsorted PBMC were also used to sequence bulk peripheral blood T-cell repertoires. cDNA synthesis was primed from the TCR beta constant segment, followed by two successive PCR amplification steps. Illumina HiSeq 2000/2500, MiSeq or NextSeq was used to sequence libraries as 2 x 150 bp reads. Reads were demultiplexed and grouped by UMI with MIGEC, and clonotypes were assembled and quantified with MiTCR. To exclude erroneous sequences, only TCR cDNA sequences supported by at least two reads were retained. The tcR package was used for downstream repertoire analysis, with clonotypes matched between fractions based on CDR3 nucleotide sequence plus V segment. VDJmatch was used to annotate antigen specificity against VDJdb, with one amino acid substitution in CDR3 permitted.

Specimen: PBMCs from blood, collected on the day of vaccination. The clonotype originates from a man aged 45-65 years who received an inactivated influenza vaccine. Donor details come from another sample of the same person, matched by shared clones.

In nucleotide form, the sequence is TGTGCCAGCAGTTCCCGTAATTGGGGTGAGCAGTTCTTC. The encoded protein is CASSSRNWGEQFF. This chain is built from TRBV28 and TRBJ2-1; no D gene can be assigned with confidence. CDR1 and CDR2 were assigned from the germline V gene as MDHEN and SYDVKM. Trimming at the junction amounts to 4 bases on V and 9 bases on J, and the germline ends lie 13 bases apart. Including the terminal cysteine and phenylalanine, the CDR3 comprises 13 residues. CDR3 DNA is the only sequence kept; it has 39 bases, read in frame from the first base.